These 23 T cell receptor beta chains were sequenced from one sample in a study of blood T cell repertoires in COVID-19. Profiling relied on immunoSEQ multiplex PCR, and the TCRdb table lists in-frame clones only, not all of them. The sample consists of about 87,000 clones, roughly 76% of them appearing once. Sequencing was carried out using peripheral blood. These receptors all come from a woman aged 45-65 years with acute or convalescent COVID-19.

The gene calls are TRBV19 and TRBJ2-6; 7 positions match TRBD1. This CDR3 spans 17 amino acids. Germline V gene data show CDR1 as LNHDA and CDR2 as SQIVND (reference sequence). The ends lost 6 bases at V and 0 bases at J; junction bases unmatched: 8. The CDR3 sequence is CASSPDRDLSGANVLTF. CDR3 DNA sequence: TGTGCCAGTAGCCCCGACAGGGACCTCTCTGGGGCCAACGTCCTGACTTTC.

The chain links TRBV5-1 to TRBJ1-1; D is uncertain. The CDR3 contains 14 residues. V lost 2 bases, J lost 1 base, and 9 bases lay in between. Per the germline V gene, CDR1 is SGHRS and CDR2 is YFSETQ. This CDR3 is CASSFQFTNTEAFF. CDR3 DNA sequence: TGCGCCAGCAGCTTCCAGTTCACGAACACTGAAGCTTTCTTT.

The chain is built from TRBV24-1 and TRBJ1-5, with D maybe TRBD1 (5 bases). Per the germline V gene, CDR1 is KGHDR and CDR2 is SFDVKD. This CDR3 has 13 residues. Between the trimmed V and J ends, which lost 5 bases and 7 bases, there was a span of 11 bases. The DNA for the CDR3 is TGTGCCACCAGTGGGGGGGGTAGCCAGCCCCAGCATTTT. It is translated as CATSGGGSQPQHF.

The genes are TRBV1 and TRBJ2-5; no DNA check was done on the table's D call, TRBD2. TRBV1 is designated a pseudogene. There are 14 residues in the CDR3. In nucleotides, the CDR3 is TGCACCAGCAGCCAGGTTAGCCCACAAGAGACCCAGTACTTC. Protein product: CTSSQVSPQETQYF.

This chain joins TRBV6-5 and TRBJ1-2; D is ambiguous. CDR3 size: 15 residues. V shed 6 bases and J shed 3 bases, with 17 bases lying between them. Germline CDR1 and CDR2: MNHEY and SVGAGI. This CDR3 is CASSSSDPRDYGYTF. The CDR3 DNA follows: TGTGCCAGCAGCTCCTCGGATCCGCGGGACTATGGCTACACCTTC.

The chain employs TRBV7-2 and TRBJ2-5, with 9 bases fitting TRBD2. Germline V gene data show CDR1 as SGHTA and CDR2 as FQGNSA. The CDR3 totals 15 residues. J lost 1 base, V lost 5 bases, and 5 bases had no gene match. The CDR3 protein is CASSRALAGQETQYF. Here the CDR3 DNA reads TGTGCCAGCAGCAGGGCACTAGCGGGCCAAGAGACCCAGTACTTC. Full variable domain (remainder filled in from reference TRBV7-2 and TRBJ2-5): GAGVSQSPSNKVTEKGKDVELRCDPISGHTALYWYRQSLGQGLEFLIYFQGNSAPDKSGLPSDRFSAERTGGSVSTLTIQRTQQEDSAVYLCASSRALAGQETQYFGPGTRLLVL.

The chain couples TRBV11-2 to TRBJ2-1; 10 bases are a match to TRBD2. The CDR3 is made up of 13 amino acids. V trimming: 0 bases; J trimming: 15 bases; junction bases outside the gene matches: 5. CDR1 SGHAT and CDR2 FQNNGV come from the germline V gene. The CDR3 coding sequence is TGTGCCAGCAGCTTAGAGTCAGCGGGGGGGAGGTTCTTC. Amino acids: CASSLESAGGRFF.

This clone has more than one count but fewer than ten. The chain recombines TRBV28 with TRBJ1-2; maybe TRBD1 (5 bases). The V and J ends lost 5 bases and 2 bases respectively, with 12 bases between them. Per the germline V gene, CDR1 is MDHEN and CDR2 is SYDVKM. CDR3 length: 14 residues. CDR3 sequence (DNA): TGTGCCAGCAGTCACGGGGGGGTAAACTATGGCTACACCTTC. As protein: CASSHGGVNYGYTF.

V and J are TRBV7-3 and TRBJ1-2; D ambiguous. This CDR3 comprises 15 residues. V shed 5 bases and J shed 8 bases, with 21 bases lying between them. The germline gives CDR1 SGHTA, CDR2 FQGTGA. In DNA, the CDR3 is TGTGCCAGCAGCCGCGCGGGTTACGGGGTAGGCGGCTACACCTTC. As protein: CASSRAGYGVGGYTF.

This chain uses TRBV11-3 with TRBJ1-1; a weak D match, TRBD1 (6 bases). Deletions cut 2 bases from V and 4 bases from J, with 8 bases between. Germline V gene sequence: CDR1 SGHNT, CDR2 YENEEA. This CDR3 spans 13 amino acids. The CDR3 DNA is TGTGCCAGCAGCTTAACCAGGGGCACTGAAGCTTTCTTT. It is translated as CASSLTRGTEAFF.

The chain couples TRBV5-1 to TRBJ1-6; D is perhaps TRBD1 (5 bases). CDR1 is SGHRS, CDR2 YFSETQ, per germline. The CDR3 runs 14 residues. V dropped 7 bases and J dropped 5 bases, with 13 bases sitting between them. CDR3 region: CASVRQPDNSPLHF. The CDR3 bases are TGCGCCAGCGTGAGACAGCCAGATAATTCACCCCTCCACTTT.

The chain is built from TRBV27 and TRBJ1-6; no definite D call. This CDR3 region has 13 residues. Per the germline V gene, CDR1 is MNHEY and CDR2 is SMNVEV (reference sequence). Trimming took 5 bases from V and 14 from J, leaving 16 bases between them. The CDR3 here is CASSPSSGFTLHF. The CDR3 nucleotides read TGTGCCAGCAGTCCCTCCTCGGGTTTCACCCTCCACTTT.

The CDR3 coding sequence is TGTGCCATCAGTGAGTCGACTGGGCGCACGGGATACGAGCAGTACTTC. Translating gives CAISESTGRTGYEQYF. The rearrangement joins TRBV10-3 to TRBJ2-7, with a tentative D call TRBD2 (5 bases). V was shortened by 0 bases and J by 4 bases, with 16 bases between the two germline ends. The CDR3 has 16 amino acids. Per germline, CDR1 ENHRY and CDR2 SYGVKD.

The rearrangement uses TRBV10-3 and TRBJ1-2; 9 bases are shared with TRBD1. The CDR3 runs to 13 residues. The V gene's germline CDR1 is ENHRY and CDR2 SYGVKD. The ends lost 3 bases at V and 7 bases at J; junction bases unmatched: 3. The CDR3 region is CAISEGQGLGYTF. The CDR3 DNA is TGTGCCATCAGTGAAGGACAGGGGCTTGGCTACACCTTC.

The chain links TRBV5-1 to TRBJ2-3; a weak D match, TRBD2 (6 bases). The CDR3 contains 14 residues. V lost 4 bases to trimming and J lost 2 bases, with 11 bases between them. Per the germline V gene, CDR1 is SGHRS and CDR2 is YFSETQ. The CDR3 loop is CASSPGGPTDTQYF. DNA of the CDR3: TGCGCCAGCAGCCCCGGGGGACCCACAGATACGCAGTATTTT.

CDR3 amino acids: CASRRQGRETEAFF. The CDR3, as DNA: TGTGCCAGCAGGAGACAGGGACGGGAAACTGAAGCTTTCTTT. The rearrangement uses TRBV2 and TRBJ1-1; 7 bases map to TRBD1. Trimming removed 6 bases from V and 5 bases from J; junction bases left unmatched: 9. Germline V CDR1 and CDR2: SNHLY, FYNNEI. The CDR3 spans 14 residues.

The rearrangement uses TRBV19 and TRBJ1-2, with a tentative D call TRBD1 (6 bases). The CDR3 sequence is 12 residues long. Germline assignment: CDR1 LNHDA and CDR2 SQIVND (reference sequence). Between the trimmed V and J ends, which lost 7 bases and 7 bases, there was a span of 13 bases. Here the CDR3 reads CASTLTGSGYTF. The CDR3, as DNA: TGTGCCAGTACCCTAACAGGGTCTGGCTACACCTTC.

J is TRBJ1-1 and V is TRBV20-1; no clear D gene. This CDR3 spans 11 amino acids. From germline, CDR1 is DFQATT and CDR2 SNEGSKA (reference sequence). V lost 8 bases, J lost 0 bases, and 7 bases lay in between. CDR3 DNA: TGCAGTTTTCGAGTGAACACTGAAGCTTTCTTT. This sequence encodes CSFRVNTEAFF.

The CDR3: CASSFPNSNQPQHF. The CDR3 DNA reads TGTGCCAGCAGTTTCCCAAATAGCAATCAGCCCCAGCATTTT. This rearrangement joins TRBV28 to TRBJ1-5, with no clear D. V shed 3 bases and J shed 0 bases, with 6 bases lying between them. This CDR3 region has 14 residues. CDR1 and CDR2 from the germline V gene are MDHEN and SYDVKM.

V is TRBV27 and J is TRBJ1-6; possible D gene TRBD1, 6 bases. V was pared by 7 bases and J by 10 bases, with 26 bases between. The CDR3 has 17 residues. Germline V gene lookup returns CDR1 MNHEY and CDR2 SMNVEV (reference sequence). This chain's CDR3 is CASTSVGTWDRVSPLHF. The CDR3 region has the DNA TGTGCCAGCACCTCTGTCGGGACATGGGACCGGGTGTCACCCCTCCACTTT.

J is TRBJ2-7 and V is TRBV11-3; 8 nucleotides match TRBD1. The germline V gene encodes CDR1 SGHNT and CDR2 YENEEA. V was clipped by 5 bases and J by 4 bases; unmatched bases: 4. CDR3 length: 13 amino acids. CDR3 nucleotides: TGTGCCAGCAGCCATGGACAGGGTTACGAGCAGTACTTC. Its protein product is CASSHGQGYEQYF.

This chain joins TRBV27 and TRBJ1-3; D perhaps matches TRBD1 (6 bases). This CDR3 comprises 16 residues. Per the germline V gene, CDR1 is MNHEY and CDR2 is SMNVEV (reference sequence). The V gene lost 5 bases and the J gene lost 2 bases, with 16 bases spanning the gap. CDR3 in amino acids: CASSPLATGPGNTIYF. The CDR3 coding sequence is TGTGCCAGCAGTCCCCTGGCCACAGGGCCTGGAAACACCATATATTTT.

The V gene is TRBV5-1, the J gene TRBJ1-4; TRBD1 aligns across 8 bases. The germline gives CDR1 SGHRS, CDR2 YFSETQ. Trimming took 0 bases from V and 8 from J; bases not matched to a gene: 6. The CDR3 covers 15 residues. CDR3 coding DNA: TGCGCCAGCAGCTTGGCGCAGGGGGCTGGCGAAAAACTGTTTTTT. Translating it yields CASSLAQGAGEKLFF.